The following is a T cell receptor (beta chain) sequence with its context. This clonotype was seen a handful of times. The antigen it binds to is not known. Base-call qualities are not available, and no considerably larger clone is one nucleotide away. The data were taken from a study of identical twins (dated by TCRdb to about 2016). Concerning the study at large: To test whether fetal clonotypes persist, this study deep-sequenced TCR alpha and beta repertoires from monozygotic twins, from unrelated adults of various ages, and from cord blood. Replicate twin experiments were performed at different times using different library preparation protocols to rule out contamination.

Library prep was done by 5' RACE. The run used an Illumina HiSeq 2000. Template switching added a universal primer binding site, and the final cDNA carried a unique molecular identifier that allowed TCR cDNA molecules to be counted accurately. Specific primers in the conserved constant-segment region were used to synthesize first-strand cDNA for TCR alpha and beta chains. To control for contamination, every cDNA library carried two barcodes: a SMART-Mk sample barcode plus Illumina barcodes. TruSeq adapter sequences, together with Illumina sample barcodes, were added in two successive PCR steps. TCR alpha and beta cDNA libraries were sequenced on the Illumina HiSeq platform with custom primers. The study's own analysis went as follows. Raw reads were processed with MiGEC to extract unique molecular identifiers, and MiXCR was used to determine CDR3 positions. For each individual, recombination models were inferred using an EM algorithm with the repgenHMM and IGoR tools. The analysis of shared clonotypes was done with the tcR package in R, with sharing normalized by the product of cloneset sizes. To study raw recombination free of thymic and clonal selection effects, out-of-frame nonproductive sequences were analyzed. TCRdb passed the public sequencing reads through fastp at Q25 and MiXCR, retaining productive beta sequences. Each entry is one CDR3 protein sequence, shown with its most common DNA and genes. Clone size and V and J calls follow TCRdb, not the original study. For this sample the table gives fewer than 900,000 distinct CDR3 sequences, of which about 20% were detected only once. The biggest ten clones account for over 10% of the sample.

Study-wide findings and limitations: A weaker excess of twin sharing was found in beta out-of-frame sequences because the signal-to-noise ratio was lowered by fewer shared sequences. Out-of-frame TCR alpha sharing in monozygotic twins was systematically underestimated by recombination models, whereas sharing between unrelated individuals was in agreement with the recombination models. Zero-insertion analyses could be partly confounded by invariant T cells such as MAIT and iNKT, though diverse VJ usage argued against such confounding for most clonotypes. Fewer insertions were carried by abundant cord blood beta clonotypes; a weaker similar trend was observed in young adult naive repertoires, while no such trend was observed in memory repertoires. Out-of-frame TCR alpha sequences shared between twins showed an excess of low generation-probability sequences compared with coincidental sharing between unrelated individuals. Because the same donors could not be followed over many years, the conclusions depended on cross-sectional statistical analysis.

Its CDR3 holds 18 amino acids, cysteine through phenylalanine. Only the CDR3 portion is preserved as DNA: 54 bases, with reading frame beginning at the first base. V and J are truncated by 6 bases and 0 bases respectively, leaving an intervening sequence of 22 bases. Taken from the germline V gene, the CDR1 and CDR2 loops are ENHRY and SYGVKD. Only healthy Caucasian donors were included. The twin cohort comprised three pairs of female monozygotic twins, all aged about 18 to 30 years. Peripheral blood mononuclear cells were the source from which RNA for the TCR libraries was isolated. This sample was shared with a second study, whose subject was T cells expressing NK-cell markers. Per that second paper: In sorted CD3+CD56+NKG2C+, CD3+CD56+NKG2C- and CD3+CD56-NKG2C+ T-cell subsets from about 8 donors, TCR beta-chain repertoires were profiled. Among the eight sequenced donors, seven were HCMV-seropositive and one was HCMV-seronegative. In several experiments an anti-gammadeltaTCR antibody was added to restrict sorting to alphabetaTCR-expressing T cells. In more than 5 donors, the dominant CD3+CD56+NKG2C+ clonotypes were found to rank among the top 10 CD8+ clonotypes and to make up roughly 1.0-7.0% of CD8+ T cells. Those dominant clonotypes were again the most abundant among CD3+CD56-NKG2C+ cells in a handful of donors, at 28.3-60.1%. Whether the expanded NKG2C-expressing T cell clones were specific for HCMV antigens was left unclear. Randomly selected healthy volunteers, three men and five women, were used as the eight sequenced donors. A commercial ELISA kit detecting HCMV-specific IgG in serum was used to determine HCMV serostatus. Bulk peripheral blood T-cell repertoires were additionally sequenced from unsorted PBMC for several donors. MIGEC handled demultiplexing of the reads and grouping by UMI, while MiTCR was used to assemble and quantify clonotypes. To remove erroneous sequences, TCR cDNA sequences were retained only when supported by two or more reads. The tcR package was used for downstream repertoire analysis, and clonotypes were matched across fractions by CDR3 nucleotide sequence plus V segment. VDJmatch was used to annotate antigen specificity against VDJdb, with one amino acid substitution in CDR3 allowed.

The sample consisted of PBMCs. The TCR originated in a woman between 18 and 30 years old in good health. This chain is built from TRBV10-3 and TRBJ2-3; TRBD1 is perhaps the D gene, given 6 matching bases. The CDR3 here reads CAISRQHPGVRSTDTQYF. The nucleotides are TGTGCCATCAGCCGCCAACACCCAGGGGTACGGAGCACAGATACGCAGTATTTT.